The T cell receptor (beta chain) under discussion was sequenced for a study of cytomegalovirus exposure and HLA in healthy donors. Looked up from germline, CDR1 is SGHRS and CDR2 is YFSETQ. The CDR3 spans 12 residues. The J segment lost 5 bases and the V segment lost 6 bases, leaving 1 base of the junction unmatched. The PCR ran on 60 Vbeta and 13 Jbeta primers. Using immunoSEQ multiplex PCR, the repertoire was profiled, and TCRdb retains in-frame clones only, with some absent. The data show some 220,000 clones, about 85% seen once. The receptor was derived from a girl aged 2 to 9 in good health and CMV-seronegative. What was sequenced was PBMCs. The chain couples TRBV5-1 to TRBJ2-2; 7 bases are shared with TRBD1. The CDR3: CASKQGTGELFF. The CDR3 nucleotides are TGCGCCAGCAAACAGGGGACCGGGGAGCTGTTTTTT.